One sample yielded the 26 T cell receptor beta chains listed below, sequenced in a study of OX40 agonist ivuxolimab in advanced cancers. TCRdb's copy holds only in-frame clones and misses some; the assay was immunoSEQ multiplex PCR. The data contain roughly 26,000 clones, approximately 85% of them singletons. The sample here was CD4+ or CD8+ T cells sorted from blood, taken in a trial of the OX40 agonist ivuxolimab. The source of these receptors is an adult with an advanced solid tumor such as melanoma, head and neck, liver or kidney cancer.

The V call is TRBV27, the J call TRBJ2-7; TRBD1 or TRBD2 may be the D gene (5 bases each). The germline V gene encodes CDR1 MNHEY and CDR2 SMNVEV (reference sequence). Trimming pared 3 bases from V and 3 bases from J, leaving 15 bases between. The CDR3 runs 15 residues. CDR3: CASSLVALRGYEQYF. In DNA form, the CDR3 reads TGTGCCAGCAGTTTGGTGGCGCTGAGGGGCTACGAGCAGTACTTC.

This chain links TRBV2 with TRBJ2-2, with 10 bases that match TRBD2. V dropped 7 bases and J dropped 1; count of bases not matched to a gene: 12. Germline V CDR1 and CDR2: SNHLY, FYNNEI. This CDR3 has 18 amino acids. CDR3 sequence reads: CASTERLAGVLNTGELFF. DNA for the CDR3: TGTGCCAGCACCGAACGGCTAGCGGGAGTCCTGAACACCGGGGAGCTGTTTTTT.

The chain links TRBV5-6 to TRBJ2-1; TRBD2 matches 9 bases. The germline V gene encodes CDR1 SGHDT and CDR2 YYEEEE. The length of the CDR3 is 16 residues. V was clipped by 7 bases and J by 6 bases; unmatched bases: 14. CDR3 loop: CASGYNAGGGANEQFF. CDR3 DNA: TGTGCCAGCGGATATAATGCGGGAGGGGGGGCCAATGAGCAGTTCTTC.

The CDR3 loop is CASSQDNRIDTQYF. The CDR3 region has the DNA TGTGCCAGCAGCCAAGACAACAGGATAGATACGCAGTATTTT. The genes are TRBV14 and TRBJ2-3; the D gene is possibly TRBD1 (5 bases). Germline lookup yields CDR1 SGHDN and CDR2 FVKESK. Deletions cut 0 bases from V and 5 bases from J, with 9 bases between. The CDR3 totals 14 residues.

V usage is TRBV5-3 and J usage is TRBJ2-7; D uncertain. TRBV5-3 counts as an open reading frame of uncertain function. Trimming left V 0 bases short and J 4 bases short, with 5 bases between. The CDR3 extends over 12 amino acids. The CDR3 sequence is CARSLVVYEQYF. The CDR3, as DNA: TGTGCCAGAAGCTTGGTAGTATACGAGCAGTACTTC.

This rearrangement joins TRBV7-8 to TRBJ2-7; 10 bases line up with TRBD2. The trim removed 5 bases at V and 3 bases at J, leaving 10 bases unmatched. This CDR3 contains 16 residues. Germline-derived CDR1 and CDR2 are SGHVS and FQNEAQ. CDR3 coding DNA: TGTGCCAGCAGCGGGCCTAGCGGGGGCCTAGACTACGAGCAGTACTTC. Translation: CASSGPSGGLDYEQYF.

The chain recombines TRBV7-9 with TRBJ1-4; D unresolved. From germline, CDR1 is SEHNR and CDR2 FQNEAQ (reference sequence). The V and J ends lost 7 bases and 7 bases respectively, with 13 bases between them. CDR3 length: 13 amino acids. The CDR3 nucleotides are TGTGCCAGCACCGAACGGGATGGTGAAAAACTGTTTTTT. It specifies CASTERDGEKLFF. The full variable domain, rest sourced from reference TRBV7-9 and TRBJ1-4, is DTGVSQNPRHKITKRGQNVTFRCDPISEHNRLYWYRQTLGQGPEFLTYFQNEAQLEKSRLLSDRFSAERPKGSFSTLEIQRTEQGDSAMYLCASTERDGEKLFFGSGTQLSVL.

This chain connects TRBV14 to TRBJ1-2, with 8 bases matching TRBD1. The J segment lost 3 bases and the V segment lost 1 base, leaving 4 bases of the junction unmatched. The CDR3 contains 15 residues. Germline-derived CDR1 and CDR2 are SGHDN and FVKESK. As DNA, the CDR3 is TGTGCCAGCAGCCAAGCGGACAGGGCCTACTATGGCTACACCTTC. Amino acid sequence: CASSQADRAYYGYTF.

The chain is built from TRBV27 and TRBJ2-5; no definite D call. Germline V gives CDR1 MNHEY, CDR2 SMNVEV (reference sequence). V was shortened by 4 bases and J by 5 bases, with 20 bases between the two germline ends. The CDR3 extends over 16 amino acids. The CDR3 region is CASSSKLLVLGETQYF. CDR3 coding DNA: TGTGCCAGCAGTTCCAAGTTGTTGGTTTTGGGTGAGACCCAGTACTTC.

The chain combines TRBV4-3 with TRBJ2-5, with a possible D match to TRBD1 (5 bases). Germline V gives CDR1 LGHNA, CDR2 YSLEER. This CDR3 has 14 amino acids. V was clipped by 4 bases and J by 0 bases, with 9 bases between them. As DNA, the CDR3 is TGCGCCAGCAGCCGGGGCTTGCACCAAGAGACCCAGTACTTC. This encodes CASSRGLHQETQYF.

The chain has TRBV7-8 and TRBJ2-3; D not resolved. V lost 5 bases and J 1 base, leaving 16 bases between the germline ends. Germline assignment: CDR1 SGHVS and CDR2 FQNEAQ. The CDR3 has 16 amino acids. The chain's CDR3 is CASSPRGGGGTDTQYF. The CDR3 region has the DNA TGTGCCAGCAGCCCGCGCGGTGGCGGCGGCACAGATACGCAGTATTTT.

V usage is TRBV19 and J usage is TRBJ2-1, with 8 positions matching TRBD2. V lost 9 bases to trimming and J lost 6 bases; unmatched junction nucleotides: 10. Germline CDR1 LNHDA, CDR2 SQIVND (reference sequence). The CDR3 has 14 residues. In nucleotides, the CDR3 is TGTGCCAGCGCACGGGAGGGCCCCTTCAATGAGCAGTTCTTC. Residues: CASAREGPFNEQFF.

The chain carries TRBV5-6 and TRBJ2-5, with unresolved D. Germline CDR1 reads SGHDT; CDR2 reads YYEEEE. V lost 0 bases and J lost 8, with 14 bases in between. The CDR3 extends over 14 amino acids. The CDR3 DNA is TGTGCCAGCAGCTTGGGCAGGAGCTCGGTAACCCAGTACTTC. Its translation is CASSLGRSSVTQYF.

The chain joins TRBV4-1 to TRBJ2-3, with TRBD1 identical over 12 bases. The V gene's germline CDR1 is MGHRA and CDR2 YSYEKL. CDR3 length: 17 amino acids. V lost 3 bases, J lost 3 bases, and 7 bases stayed unmatched. CDR3 bases: TGCGCCAGCAGCCAGCCGGGGGGACAGGGGGCGACAGATACGCAGTATTTT. Translation: CASSQPGGQGATDTQYF.

With regard to this clone: Germline is not matched at one junction end, which may reflect a read error. The chain combines TRBV7-7 with TRBJ1-5; 8 bases line up with TRBD1. There are 17 residues in the CDR3. The germline V gene encodes CDR1 SSHAT and CDR2 FNYEAQ (reference sequence). The DNA of the CDR3 is TGTGCTAGCAGCTCTGGGACAGGTCCTGATAGCAATCAGCCCCAGCATTTT. Its translation is CASSSGTGPDSNQPQHF.

The V call is TRBV19, the J call TRBJ2-3; the match to TRBD2 covers 8 bases. Losses at the gene ends were 7 bases for V and 3 bases for J; bases not matched to a gene: 3. Germline CDR1 and CDR2: LNHDA and SQIVND (reference sequence). The CDR3 loop spans 13 amino acids. Here the CDR3 reads CASTRGGTDTQYF. CDR3 sequence (DNA): TGTGCCAGTACACGGGGGGGAACAGATACGCAGTATTTT.

V usage is TRBV9 and J usage is TRBJ1-2, with a weak D call TRBD1 (5 bases). The CDR3 is 14 amino acids. Germline V gene data show CDR1 as SGDLS and CDR2 as YYNGEE. Trimming removed 3 bases from V and 4 bases from J, with 13 bases in between. The CDR3 bases are TGTGCCAGCAGCGCCCGAGGACACCCCTATGGCTACACCTTC. Encoded protein: CASSARGHPYGYTF.

The chain has TRBV27 and TRBJ2-7; 8 nucleotides match TRBD1. Germline CDR1 and CDR2: MNHEY and SMNVEV (reference sequence). CDR3 length equals 15 residues. Losses at the gene ends were 2 bases for V and 2 bases for J; bases not matched to a gene: 5. The CDR3 here is CASSLGTGETYEQYF. The CDR3, as DNA: TGTGCCAGCAGTTTAGGGACAGGAGAGACCTACGAGCAGTACTTC.

The count of this clone is one. The gene calls are TRBV10-1 and TRBJ2-3; weak D call: TRBD2 (5 bases). V dropped 3 bases and J dropped 3 bases, with 13 bases sitting between them. The CDR3 loop spans 15 amino acids. Germline V lookup: CDR1 WNHNN, CDR2 SYGVQD (reference sequence). CDR3 coding DNA: TGCGCCAGCAGTGACCTGGGGAGAACTACAGATACGCAGTATTTT. It encodes CASSDLGRTTDTQYF.

The chain combines TRBV7-6 with TRBJ2-5; 11 nucleotides align to TRBD2. V lost 5 bases, J lost 5 bases, and 10 bases stayed unmatched. CDR1 and CDR2 (germline): SGHVS, FNYEAQ. The CDR3 runs 16 residues. CDR3 region: CASSLGLAGAAETQYF. The CDR3 DNA sequence: TGTGCCAGCAGCCTTGGACTAGCGGGTGCGGCGGAGACCCAGTACTTC.

This clone appeared once. The J gene is TRBJ2-6, the V gene TRBV6-5; D unresolved. Looked up from germline, CDR1 is MNHEY and CDR2 is SVGAGI. Trimming removed 4 bases from V and 1 base from J, with 8 bases in between. The CDR3 is 15 amino acids. This CDR3 is CASSSSRSGANVLTF. CDR3 nucleotide sequence: TGTGCCAGCAGTTCCTCCCGATCTGGGGCCAACGTCCTGACTTTC.

A few counts support this clone. The chain employs TRBV28 and TRBJ1-2, with 7 bases aligning to TRBD1. With V trimmed by 4 bases and J by 3 bases, 11 bases remained unmatched. The germline CDR1 and CDR2 sequences are MDHEN and SYDVKM. CDR3 length equals 16 residues. In DNA, the CDR3 is TGTGCCAGCAGTTCCTTCCCGACAGGGAACGACTATGGCTACACCTTC. The encoded protein is CASSSFPTGNDYGYTF.

V is TRBV5-6 and J is TRBJ2-1; no reliable D call. Trimming took off 2 bases at V and 5 bases at J, with 11 bases between the two ends. CDR3 length: 14 residues. Germline V gene lookup returns CDR1 SGHDT and CDR2 YYEEEE. The CDR3 DNA sequence: TGTGCCAGCAGCTTCGACGGCGGAGACAATGAGCAGTTCTTC. It specifies CASSFDGGDNEQFF.

The chain links TRBV29-1 to TRBJ1-2; 12 nucleotides agree with TRBD1. Germline loops: CDR1 SQVTM, CDR2 ANQGSEA. V lost 6 bases and J lost 8; bases outside the gene matches: 7. The CDR3 is 13 residues long. CDR3 loop: CSVRGQGAFGYTF. The CDR3, as DNA: TGCAGCGTCAGGGGACAGGGGGCGTTCGGCTACACCTTC.

The V gene is TRBV5-8, the J gene TRBJ2-6; D remains ambiguous. V was clipped by 2 bases and J by 0 bases, with 15 bases between them. The CDR3 is 18 residues long. Germline V CDR1 and CDR2: SGHTS, YDEGEE. CDR3 residues: CASSFWSGIFSGANVLTF. In DNA form, the CDR3 reads TGTGCCAGCAGCTTTTGGTCAGGTATCTTCTCTGGGGCCAACGTCCTGACTTTC.

The chain recombines TRBV7-8 with TRBJ2-7; a weak D match, TRBD1 (6 bases). This CDR3 contains 14 residues. Germline values: CDR1 SGHVS, CDR2 FQNEAQ. The V gene lost 1 base and the J gene lost 5 bases, with 12 bases spanning the gap. In nucleotides, the CDR3 is TGTGCCAGCAGCTTAGGAGGGGGATTGAACGAGCAGTACTTC. It yields the protein CASSLGGGLNEQYF.